This T cell receptor (beta chain) was observed in a study of CD8+ T cells in alopecia areata. General study results and limits: Many of the expanded lesional clones endured in scalp and blood while on tofacitinib. Only a single nonresponder existed, so baseline CD8+ expansion links stay unclear. Especially in alopecia totalis/universalis, lesional scalp showed greater clonality than normal scalp did. Scalp clonality dropped significantly under tofacitinib, as did expanded CD8+ top-100 clones.

Treatment in this sample: oral pan-JAK inhibitor, 5-10 mg twice daily. The germline V and J ends were trimmed by 0 bases and 0 bases, with 14 bases remaining between them. CDR3 size: 16 residues. Germline V gene lookup returns CDR1 GTSNPN and CDR2 SVGIG (reference sequence). About this clone itself: Its antigen is still unknown.

RNA was isolated and reverse transcribed to cDNA, the sequencing template. Assay used: immunoSEQ multiplex PCR; TCRdb lists only in-frame clones, some missing. The sample carries about 180,000 clones, 51% recorded once. The receptor was isolated from a human donor with alopecia areata. The source material was CD8+ T cells sorted from blood, sampled at week 52, from a patient treated with tofacitinib. V usage is TRBV30 and J usage is TRBJ1-1; maybe TRBD1 (5 bases). CDR3: CAWSVKRGRVNTEAFF. The DNA of the CDR3 is TGTGCCTGGAGTGTTAAAAGGGGCAGGGTGAACACTGAAGCTTTCTTT.